A single sample gave rise to the 9 T cell receptor beta chains below, sequenced in a study of cytotoxic CD8 clonotypes in ibrutinib-treated CLL. Sequenced by immunoSEQ multiplex PCR; TCRdb stores in-frame clones only, minus some. The sample carries about 140,000 clones, about 75% recorded once. This material consisted of PBMCs, taken after 24 months of ibrutinib treatment. The receptors here all came from a human donor with chronic lymphocytic leukemia.

This clone was detected only a few times. The genes are TRBV28 and TRBJ2-1; 9 nucleotides match TRBD2. The CDR3 contains 15 residues. After removal of 6 bases from V and 9 bases from J, the junction contained 12 bases not matched to a gene. Germline CDR1 and CDR2: MDHEN and SYDVKM. The CDR3 spells CASSPPGGRALEQFF. The CDR3 DNA follows: TGTGCCAGCAGCCCCCCGGGCGGGAGGGCCCTTGAGCAGTTCTTC.

This clone appeared a few times. This sequence joins TRBV30 and TRBJ1-6, with D tentatively TRBD1 (6 bases). V was shortened by 1 base and J by 15 bases, with 7 bases between the two germline ends. The length of the CDR3 is 10 residues. From germline, CDR1 is GTSNPN and CDR2 SVGIG (reference sequence). The CDR3 loop is CAWSGDILHF. The CDR3 DNA is TGTGCCTGGAGTGGGGACATCCTCCACTTT.

Points on this clone: An end of the junction differs from the germline gene, which may be a read error. The genes are TRBV7-7 and TRBJ2-5; TRBD2 agrees at 14 bases. Germline CDR1 reads SSHAT; CDR2 reads FNYEAQ (reference sequence). CDR3 size: 14 residues. The CDR3 DNA reads as TGTGCTAGCAGCTTAGAGACTAGCGGGAGGGCCCAGTACTTC. Residues: CASSLETSGRAQYF.

This chain uses TRBV15 with TRBJ1-1; D is possibly TRBD1 (5 bases). V was clipped by 6 bases and J by 0 bases, with 14 bases between them. The CDR3 is 15 residues long. The germline V gene encodes CDR1 LNHNV and CDR2 YYDKDF (reference sequence). The CDR3 DNA sequence: TGTGCCACCAGACGGGACCCCTGGGTGAACACTGAAGCTTTCTTT. Translating it yields CATRRDPWVNTEAFF.

CDR3 sequence (DNA): TGTGCCAGCTCACCCCGCCAGGGGGAGACCCAGTACTTC. It translates to CASSPRQGETQYF. The chain uses TRBV18 and TRBJ2-5; possible D gene TRBD1, 6 bases. This CDR3 comprises 13 residues. The germline gives CDR1 KGHSH, CDR2 LQKENI. Trimming left V 3 bases short and J 5 bases short, with 10 bases between.

There are a few counts of this clone. V and J are TRBV4-2 and TRBJ1-2; 8 bases fit TRBD1. The trim removed 9 bases at V and 3 bases at J, leaving 9 bases unmatched. The V gene's germline CDR1 is LGHNA and CDR2 YNFKEQ. This CDR3 comprises 14 residues. This CDR3 is CASGTLQGDYGYTF. The DNA for the CDR3 is TGTGCCAGTGGGACCCTACAGGGGGACTATGGCTACACCTTC.

The rearrangement links TRBV5-1 to TRBJ2-5; D uncertain. The CDR3 is 12 amino acids. Trimming stripped 4 bases from V and 3 bases from J, with 7 bases between. Germline V CDR1 and CDR2: SGHRS, YFSETQ. The CDR3 spells CASSQMEETQYF. CDR3 sequence (DNA): TGCGCCAGCAGCCAAATGGAAGAGACCCAGTACTTC.

DNA for the CDR3: TGTGCCAGCAGTTTGGGCCAAAAGAATCAGCCCCAGCATTTT. This gives the protein CASSLGQKNQPQHF. This chain joins TRBV28 and TRBJ1-5; no definite D call. The CDR3 has 14 amino acids. Germline V lookup: CDR1 MDHEN, CDR2 SYDVKM. V gave up 3 bases and J gave up 4 bases, with 10 bases separating them.

This clone showed up just a few times. The rearrangement uses TRBV7-6 and TRBJ2-5; D gene ambiguous. Germline CDR1 SGHVS, CDR2 FNYEAQ. V lost 8 bases, J lost 2 bases, and 12 bases lay in between. The CDR3 contains 13 residues. CDR3 sequence: CASRRAQQETQYF. The DNA of the CDR3 is TGTGCCAGCCGCCGGGCGCAACAAGAGACCCAGTACTTC.